The source of this TCR beta chain is a study of CD4 T cells in relation to SARS-CoV-2 and coronaviruses (dated by TCRdb to the early 2020s). A note on the overall study: Shared crossreactive spike epitopes were mapped to their HLA restriction using patient-derived lymphoblastoid cell lines. Memory CD4+ T cell crossreactivity between SARS-CoV-2 and common cold coronavirus spike proteins was assessed at the TCR clonotype level in the study. The Adaptive Biotechnologies TCR-sequencing kit was used to sequence samples from three pre-COVID donors and the naive versus memory experiments, while other data came from Illumina-based sequencing. A different TCR-beta assay, based on Illumina, was used to sequence expansion assays from other donors in the study. Here is what the overall study found, with its caveats: Significantly weaker SARS-CoV-2-driven expansion was shown by crossreactive clones than by monoreactive clones, consistent with antigenic imprinting. Because the crossreactivity analysis focused on spike protein, crossreactivity against other viral proteins was not assessed. No donor contributed both pre-pandemic and post-infection samples, which limited tracing the source of pre-existing responses. Memory CD4+ clonotypes crossrecognizing SARS-CoV-2 and at least one common cold coronavirus spike were found in roughly three fifths of donors. Sequencing of naive versus memory cells indicated that the assay detects memory recall responses, not primary responses primed during culture. Small numbers of patients and of tested TCRs were a limitation of the study.

Its CDR3 holds 13 amino acids, cysteine through phenylalanine. Only CDR3 DNA remains: 39 bases, in frame from the first base. Deletion took 2 bases off V and 5 bases off J, with a span of 9 bases between the germline ends. Reading the germline V gene gives CDR1 MDHEN and CDR2 SYDVKM. Of note for this clone: This clone's antigen is unknown. There are no base qualities to consult, and no much larger clone falls within one base.

Deep-resolution immunoSEQ TCR-beta sequencing was performed on DNA from uncultured naive and memory CD4+ T cells. The paper's data handling went like this. Preprocessing removed nonproductive sequences and CDR3s not starting with C, not ending with F or W, or shorter than 7 amino acids. Cultured and uncultured naive and memory CD4+ repertoires were searched for previously identified spike- and CEF-reactive CDR3s. CDR3 homology was quantified as pairwise Levenshtein distance, calculated with the stringdist R package after three terminal residues were trimmed from each end. TCRdb retrieved this table from immuneACCESS and kept in-frame rearrangements only. Not all clones are present; in checked studies, unresolved V genes account for under half, and no reason is known for the remainder. The V and J calls and clone size were taken over from that table, and D and trimming were inferred from the DNA. Across this sample there are tens of thousands of clones, with 93% seen only once. Under 0.3% of the sample lies in the top ten.

CD4+ T cells from unexposed donors were collected before the COVID-19 pandemic (2011-2018). Naive and memory CD4+ T cells were separated from cryopreserved PBMCs through CD4 enrichment, which was followed by EasySep naive CD4+ T cell enrichment. Leukapheresis product for the unexposed donors was bought commercially. Ficoll-Paque PLUS gradient centrifugation was used to isolate PBMCs from either whole blood or leukapheresis product. PBMCs were either cryopreserved at -140 degrees C or used fresh in the expansion assay. The QIAamp Micro DNA Kit was used to extract genomic DNA from the CD4+ T cells. The TCR originated in a human donor in good health. The sequencing sample was made of naive CD4+ T cells from PBMCs. The sample's cell subset or site, from its label and the paper: naive CD4+ T cells isolated by negative enrichment. The V and J genes are TRBV28 and TRBJ1-2, with no reliable assignment of the D segment. The nucleotide sequence is given as TGTGCCAGCAGTTTAGGACCGTCTTATGGCTACACCTTC. Its protein reads: CASSLGPSYGYTF.